The TCR beta chain under discussion was sequenced for a study of Ad26.COV2.S vaccination and SARS-CoV-2 variants. Background on the study: Donor was in the COV1001 Ad26.COV2.S trial arm. Once or twice, 56 days apart, Ad26.COV2.S was delivered intramuscularly.

Treatment specified: approximately 18 received Ad26.COV2.S at low or high dose, single or two shots; roughly five received placebo; per-sample allocation not given. Material that was analyzed had been drawn on day 63 after the first vaccine or placebo injection. Within Boston, the person who donated was an adult of 18-55 years. Data came from immunoSEQ multiplex PCR; TCRdb stores just in-frame clones and leaves some out. This sample carries approximately 420,000 clones, 88% of them seen once, and the ten largest clones take approximately 3.7%. The germline gives CDR1 ENHRY, CDR2 SYGVKD. Trimming took off 4 bases at V and 2 bases at J, with 15 bases between the two ends. This CDR3 spans 16 amino acids. A single count supports this clone.

The TCR originated in a person between 18 and 60 years old who received the Ad26.COV2.S COVID-19 vaccine or a placebo. The chain employs TRBV10-3 and TRBJ1-3; a possible D gene is TRBD1 (5 bases). The sequencing used peripheral blood, collected in a trial of Ad26.COV2.S vaccine versus placebo. The CDR3 DNA reads as TGTGCCATCAGTGTTTCCGAGGGGCAAACTGGAAACACCATATATTTT. Translated, it gives CAISVSEGQTGNTIYF.